A single sample gave rise to the 27 T cell receptor beta chains below, sequenced in a study of glioma-infiltrating T cells. The iRepertoire nested amplicon-rescue multiplex PCR amplified TCR alpha and beta CDR3s from RNA. TCRdb fed the multiplex PCR reads into MiXCR, producing one record per CDR3 protein. The repertoire holds roughly 120,000 distinct CDR3 sequences, with approximately 23% as singletons. The sequencing sample was made of glioma tissue, nonneoplastic brain tissue, or PBMCs (not recorded which). The receptors were sampled from a human donor with low-grade glioma or glioblastoma, undergoing nonglioma brain surgery, or in good health (not recorded which).

In this sample, this clonotype turned up many times. The chain is built from TRBV15 and TRBJ2-7, with D maybe TRBD1 (6 bases). Between the trimmed V and J ends, which lost 2 bases and 3 bases, there was a span of 11 bases. The CDR3 consists of 14 residues. Looked up from germline, CDR1 is LNHNV and CDR2 is YYDKDF (reference sequence). CDR3 coding DNA: TGTGCCACCAGCAGACGGGACACCGGCTACGAGCAGTACTTC. Residues: CATSRRDTGYEQYF.

This clonotype was counted ten times or more. The CDR3 DNA reads TGTGCCAGCAGAAGTGTCGGGCGACTGAACACTGAAGCTTTCTTT. Translated, it gives CASRSVGRLNTEAFF. The chain is built from TRBV27 and TRBJ1-1; D ambiguous. The CDR3 loop spans 15 amino acids. Germline V lookup: CDR1 MNHEY, CDR2 SMNVEV (reference sequence). Trimming shortened V by 6 bases and J by 0 bases, and 14 bases separated the two germline ends.

This clonotype was seen at least ten times. The chain links TRBV7-2 to TRBJ2-1; D not resolved. This CDR3 is built from 14 residues. V lost 1 base and J 9 bases, leaving 13 bases between the germline ends. Germline V gene lookup returns CDR1 SGHTA and CDR2 FQGNSA. The CDR3 bases are TGTGCCAGCAGCTTAGTGCCACGAGGTAGTGAGCAGTTCTTC. Encoded protein: CASSLVPRGSEQFF. The full variable domain, in which reference TRBV7-2 and TRBJ2-1 provide the parts outside the CDR3, is GAGVSQSPSNKVTEKGKDVELRCDPISGHTALYWYRQSLGQGLEFLIYFQGNSAPDKSGLPSDRFSAERTGGSVSTLTIQRTQQEDSAVYLCASSLVPRGSEQFFGPGTRLTVL.

This clonotype was detected many times. This chain uses TRBV6-2 or TRBV6-3 with TRBJ2-1; TRBD1 or TRBD2 may be the D gene (5 bases each). Germline values: CDR1 MNHEY, CDR2 SVGEGT. The CDR3 runs to 14 residues. V lost 7 bases, J lost 4 bases, and 14 bases lay in between. The CDR3 is CASNGDRYYNEQFF. CDR3 DNA sequence: TGTGCCAGCAACGGGGACCGGTATTACAATGAGCAGTTCTTC.

This sequence joins TRBV29-1 and TRBJ2-5; D not resolved. Germline loops: CDR1 SQVTM, CDR2 ANQGSEA. The CDR3 totals 12 residues. The V end lost 3 bases, the J end lost 3 bases, and 8 bases lay between the germline ends. Here the CDR3 reads CSVEAVKETQYF. CDR3 bases: TGCAGCGTTGAGGCGGTCAAAGAGACCCAGTACTTC. The variable domain in full, with the rest retrieved from reference TRBV29-1 and TRBJ2-5, is SAVISQKPSRDICQRGTSLTIQCQVDSQVTMMFWYRQQPGQSLTLIATANQGSEATYESGFVIDKFPISRPNLTFSTLTVSNMSPEDSSIYLCSVEAVKETQYFGPGTRLLVL.

This clonotype was picked up many times. The gene calls are TRBV29-1 and TRBJ2-1, with 8 positions matching TRBD2. The V gene's germline CDR1 is SQVTM and CDR2 ANQGSEA. After removal of 6 bases from V and 8 bases from J, the junction contained 6 bases not matched to a gene. The CDR3 spans 12 residues. DNA of the CDR3: TGCAGCGTGGAGGGACTAGGGGATGAGCAGTTCTTC. This sequence encodes CSVEGLGDEQFF.

In DNA form, the CDR3 reads TGCAGCGTTGAAGATGACAGGGGTACTGAAGCTTTCTTT. Residues: CSVEDDRGTEAFF. V and J are TRBV29-1 and TRBJ1-1; 8 bases are a match to TRBD1. With V trimmed by 0 bases and J by 5 bases, 2 bases remained unmatched. CDR1 is SQVTM, CDR2 ANQGSEA, per germline. The CDR3 runs 13 residues.

This clonotype was picked up many times. The chain combines TRBV24-1 with TRBJ2-7; D gene unclear. This CDR3 is built from 10 residues. The V gene's germline CDR1 is KGHDR and CDR2 SFDVKD. V gave up 12 bases and J gave up 4 bases, with 9 bases separating them. The CDR3 reads CAYKGYEQYF. DNA of the CDR3: TGTGCCTATAAAGGGTACGAGCAGTACTTC.

This clonotype was seen repeatedly, ten times or more. This chain joins TRBV4-3 and TRBJ2-5; maybe TRBD2 (6 bases). V was clipped by 4 bases and J by 4 bases, with 13 bases between them. The CDR3 length is 14 residues. Germline V gene data show CDR1 as LGHNA and CDR2 as YSLEER. The CDR3 loop is CASSPSGRPETQYF. The CDR3 region has the DNA TGCGCCAGCAGCCCCTCGGGGAGGCCAGAGACCCAGTACTTC.

As to this clonotype: This may come from a read error, since a much larger clone is one base off. This chain uses TRBV5-4 with TRBJ1-2, with no clear D. CDR3 size: 14 residues. Per germline, CDR1 SGHNT and CDR2 YYREEE (reference sequence). The CDR3: CASSLSGSNYGYAF. DNA for the CDR3: TGTGCCAGCAGCTTGTCAGGAAGTAACTATGGCTACGCCTTC.

This clonotype was observed many times. The V and J genes are TRBV19 and TRBJ2-5, with 11 bases identical to TRBD2. J lost 5 bases, V lost 3 bases, and 5 bases had no gene match. The V gene's germline CDR1 is LNHDA and CDR2 SQIVND (reference sequence). This CDR3 spans 15 amino acids. The CDR3, as DNA: TGTGCCAGTAGTATTTTACTAGCGGGAGCTGAGACCCAGTACTTC. Translation: CASSILLAGAETQYF.

This clonotype appeared a few times. The rearrangement links TRBV9 to TRBJ2-7; perhaps TRBD1 as D (5 bases). Per the germline V gene, CDR1 is SGDLS and CDR2 is YYNGEE. V was cut by 0 bases and J by 4 bases, with 11 bases left in between. The CDR3 totals 14 residues. The CDR3 bases are TGTGCCAGCAGCGTAGCAGCAGGGTCGTACGAGCAGTACTTC. Its protein product is CASSVAAGSYEQYF.

The chain carries TRBV5-1 and TRBJ2-5; D is possibly TRBD2 (6 bases). CDR3 length: 15 amino acids. The germline CDR1 and CDR2 sequences are SGHRS and YFSETQ. The germline V and J ends were trimmed by 3 bases and 6 bases, with 18 bases remaining between them. The CDR3 sequence is CASSSETSPSQTQYF. The CDR3 region has the DNA TGCGCCAGCAGCTCAGAGACTAGTCCTTCTCAGACCCAGTACTTC.

This clonotype was found many times. The V call is TRBV28, the J call TRBJ1-1; maybe TRBD1 (5 bases). The V end lost 5 bases, the J end lost 4 bases, and 11 bases lay between the germline ends. Germline assignment: CDR1 MDHEN and CDR2 SYDVKM. CDR3 length equals 13 residues. CDR3 nucleotides: TGTGCCAGCAGTCGGGGGGGTGTCACTGAAGCTTTCTTT. Translation gives CASSRGGVTEAFF.

This clonotype was counted a few times. The V and J genes are TRBV4-1 and TRBJ2-5; no firm D call. The length of the CDR3 is 12 residues. The V gene lost 1 base and the J gene lost 4 bases, with 4 bases spanning the gap. Per the germline V gene, CDR1 is MGHRA and CDR2 is YSYEKL. The CDR3 is CASSQVRETQYF. CDR3 sequence (DNA): TGCGCCAGCAGCCAAGTACGAGAGACCCAGTACTTC.

This clonotype was counted at least ten times. The gene calls are TRBV6-1 and TRBJ2-7, with a tentative D call TRBD1 (5 bases). V was clipped by 7 bases and J by 0 bases, with 10 bases between them. This CDR3 has 13 residues. Germline V gene data show CDR1 as MNHNS and CDR2 as SASEGT. The DNA of the CDR3 is TGTGCCAGCACCTCGACAGACTCCTACGAGCAGTACTTC. This gives the protein CASTSTDSYEQYF.

The chain couples TRBV29-1 to TRBJ2-7; the D gene is possibly TRBD2 (5 bases). Germline V gene lookup returns CDR1 SQVTM and CDR2 ANQGSEA. Trimming cost V 4 bases and J 7 bases, with 14 bases left between them. The CDR3 consists of 12 residues. CDR3 sequence reads: CSVVGLGWEQYF. CDR3 coding DNA: TGCAGCGTTGTAGGACTCGGATGGGAGCAGTACTTC.

Notes on this clonotype: One end of the junction varies from germline; a read error may be responsible. The V call is TRBV6-6, the J call TRBJ2-7, with TRBD1 identical over 9 bases. CDR1 is MNHNY, CDR2 SVGAGI, per germline (reference sequence). The CDR3 runs to 16 residues. CDR3 sequence (DNA): TGTGCCAGCAGTTACTCGGGGACAGGGAGTCACTACGACCAGTACTTC. As protein: CASSYSGTGSHYDQYF.

Ten or more counts support this clonotype. The chain recombines TRBV3-1 with TRBJ2-7; TRBD1 agrees at 7 bases. The length of the CDR3 is 14 residues. Looked up from germline, CDR1 is LGHDT and CDR2 is YNNKEL (reference sequence). V dropped 2 bases and J dropped 1; count of bases not matched to a gene: 2. Written as DNA, the CDR3 is TGTGCCAGCAGCCAACGACAGGGTTCCTACGAGCAGTACTTC. It is translated as CASSQRQGSYEQYF.

As concerns this clonotype: Since a much larger clone is just one base distant, this may be a read error. The chain recombines TRBV28 with TRBJ1-2; D remains unclear. The CDR3 consists of 13 residues. CDR1 MDHEN and CDR2 SYDVKM come from the germline V gene. Trimming shortened V by 6 bases and J by 4 bases, and 12 bases separated the two germline ends. The CDR3 spells CASRTDNRYGYTF. In nucleotides, the CDR3 is TGTGCCAGCAGAACCGACAATCGCTATGGCTACACCTTC.

This clonotype was observed a few times. The genes are TRBV29-1 and TRBJ2-5, with TRBD1 identical over 9 bases. Germline CDR1 and CDR2: SQVTM and ANQGSEA. The V and J ends lost 3 bases and 5 bases, in that order; junction bases with no gene match: 7. CDR3 length: 14 residues. Written as DNA, the CDR3 is TGCAGCGTTGACAAAACAGGGGGCCGGGAGACCCAGTACTTC. Translated, it gives CSVDKTGGRETQYF.

This clonotype was seen repeatedly, ten times or more. The gene calls are TRBV7-2 and TRBJ2-7, with 10 bases that match TRBD2. The CDR3 is made up of 17 amino acids. Germline lookup yields CDR1 SGHTA and CDR2 FQGNSA. The V and J ends lost 2 bases and 7 bases, in that order; junction bases with no gene match: 14. CDR3 nucleotides: TGTGCCAGCAGCTTATTTCGGGTCGGGAGCGGGAGGGGTGAGCAGTACTTC. Translating gives CASSLFRVGSGRGEQYF.

This clonotype was seen repeatedly, ten times or more. The J gene is TRBJ1-1, the V gene TRBV6-2 or TRBV6-3, with D tentatively TRBD1 (5 bases). V dropped 3 bases and J dropped 5 bases, with 13 bases sitting between them. CDR1 and CDR2 (germline): MNHEY, SVGEGT. The CDR3 has 14 residues. The CDR3 coding sequence is TGTGCCAGCAGTTATCGACCAGGGTGGACTGAAGCTTTCTTT. It specifies CASSYRPGWTEAFF.

About this clonotype: A much bigger clone sits one base away, suggesting this may be a read error. Since no conserved phenylalanine or tryptophan closes the CDR3, a read error is the likely cause. DNA of the CDR3: TGCGCCAGCAGCTTAGGGACTAGCGGGCCCACAGATACGCAGTATCTT. Translating it yields CASSLGTSGPTDTQYL. The chain employs TRBV5-1 and TRBJ2-3; 12 nucleotides line up with TRBD2. With 2 bases clipped from V and 2 bases from J, the junction kept 3 bases outside the gene matches. The CDR3 is made up of 16 amino acids. Germline CDR1 SGHRS, CDR2 YFSETQ.

In this sample, this clonotype turned up many times. The V and J genes are TRBV20-1 and TRBJ2-7; tentative D call: TRBD1 (8 bases). CDR3 size: 18 residues. Trimming took 1 base from V and 0 from J, leaving 22 bases between them. CDR1 and CDR2 (germline): DFQATT, SNEGSKA (reference sequence). Here the CDR3 DNA reads TGCAGTGCTAGAGCCGGACAGGGCGGGGGATATAGCTCCTACGAGCAGTACTTC. It yields the protein CSARAGQGGGYSSYEQYF.

This clonotype was counted at least ten times. This chain links TRBV20-1 with TRBJ2-5; no reliable D call. Germline-derived CDR1 and CDR2 are DFQATT and SNEGSKA (reference sequence). V was cut by 6 bases and J by 2 bases, with 13 bases left in between. This CDR3 is 13 amino acids long. This chain's CDR3 is CSASSVEQETQYF. The CDR3 nucleotides read TGCAGTGCCTCCTCGGTGGAACAAGAGACCCAGTACTTC.

This clonotype was found many times. The chain employs TRBV11-3 and TRBJ2-1, with D unresolved. Germline CDR1 SGHNT, CDR2 YENEEA. CDR3 size: 16 residues. Trimming removed 0 bases at V and 1 base at J, with 10 bases between. The CDR3 is CASSLDGDVSYNEQFF. CDR3 in DNA: TGTGCCAGCAGCTTAGATGGAGATGTTTCCTACAATGAGCAGTTCTTC.